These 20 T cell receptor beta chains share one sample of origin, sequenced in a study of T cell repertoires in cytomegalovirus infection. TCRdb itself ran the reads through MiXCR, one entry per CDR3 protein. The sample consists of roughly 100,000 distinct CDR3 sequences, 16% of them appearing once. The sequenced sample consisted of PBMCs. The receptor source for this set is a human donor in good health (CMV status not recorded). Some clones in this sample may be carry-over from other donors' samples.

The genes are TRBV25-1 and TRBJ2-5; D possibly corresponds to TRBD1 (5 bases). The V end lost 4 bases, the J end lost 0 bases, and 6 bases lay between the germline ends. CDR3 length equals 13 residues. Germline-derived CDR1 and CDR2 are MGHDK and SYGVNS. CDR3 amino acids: CASSADNQETQYF. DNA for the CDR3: TGTGCCAGCAGTGCGGACAACCAAGAGACCCAGTACTTC.

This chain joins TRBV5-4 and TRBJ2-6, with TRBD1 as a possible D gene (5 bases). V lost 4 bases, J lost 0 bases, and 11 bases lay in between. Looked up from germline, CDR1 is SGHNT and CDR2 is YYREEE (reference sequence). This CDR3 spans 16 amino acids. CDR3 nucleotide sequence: TGTGCCAGCAGCCCGAGACAGTGCTCTGGGGCCAACGTCCTGACTTTC. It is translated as CASSPRQCSGANVLTF.

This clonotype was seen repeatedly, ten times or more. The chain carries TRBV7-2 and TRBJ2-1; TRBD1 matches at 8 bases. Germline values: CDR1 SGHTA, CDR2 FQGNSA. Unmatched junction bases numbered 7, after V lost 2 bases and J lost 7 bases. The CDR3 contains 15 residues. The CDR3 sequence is CASSLSQGAHNEQFF. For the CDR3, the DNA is TGTGCCAGCAGCTTATCCCAGGGGGCGCATAATGAGCAGTTCTTC.

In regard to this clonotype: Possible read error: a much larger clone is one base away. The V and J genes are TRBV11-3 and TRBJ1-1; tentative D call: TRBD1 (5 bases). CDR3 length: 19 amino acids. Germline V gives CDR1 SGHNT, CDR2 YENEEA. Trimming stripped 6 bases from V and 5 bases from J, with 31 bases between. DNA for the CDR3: TGTGCCAGCAGTGTGTCCCCAAGGGAGGGGAGGAGGTCGCGGACTGAAGCTTTCTTT. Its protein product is CASSVSPREGRRSRTEAFF.

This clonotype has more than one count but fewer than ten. CDR3 region: CASKVDRASGNTIYF. CDR3 in DNA: TGTGCCAGCAAAGTGGACAGGGCCTCTGGAAACACCATATATTTT. This chain links TRBV27 with TRBJ1-3; 8 bases fit TRBD1. This CDR3 is 15 amino acids long. CDR1 is MNHEY and CDR2 is SMNVEV in the germline V gene (reference sequence). With 7 bases clipped from V and 0 bases from J, the junction kept 5 bases outside the gene matches.

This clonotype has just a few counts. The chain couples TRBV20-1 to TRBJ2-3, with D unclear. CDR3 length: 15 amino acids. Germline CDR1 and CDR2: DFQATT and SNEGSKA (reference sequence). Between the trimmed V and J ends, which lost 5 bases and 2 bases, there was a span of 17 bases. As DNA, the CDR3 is TGCAGTGCTTTACGGAGACAACCCGACACAGATACGCAGTATTTT. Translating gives CSALRRQPDTDTQYF.

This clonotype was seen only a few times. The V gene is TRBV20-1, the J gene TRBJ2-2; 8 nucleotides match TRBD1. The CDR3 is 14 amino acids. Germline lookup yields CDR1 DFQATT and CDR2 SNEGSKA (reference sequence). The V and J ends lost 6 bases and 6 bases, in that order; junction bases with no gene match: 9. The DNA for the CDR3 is TGCAGTGCCAGACAGGGGTCCCTTGCCGGGGAGCTGTTTTTT. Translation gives CSARQGSLAGELFF.

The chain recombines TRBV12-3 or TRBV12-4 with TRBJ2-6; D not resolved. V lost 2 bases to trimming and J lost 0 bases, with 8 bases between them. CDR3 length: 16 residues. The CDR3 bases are TGTGCCAGCAGTTTAACCGCTCTCTCTGGGGCCAACGTCCTGACTTTC. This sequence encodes CASSLTALSGANVLTF.

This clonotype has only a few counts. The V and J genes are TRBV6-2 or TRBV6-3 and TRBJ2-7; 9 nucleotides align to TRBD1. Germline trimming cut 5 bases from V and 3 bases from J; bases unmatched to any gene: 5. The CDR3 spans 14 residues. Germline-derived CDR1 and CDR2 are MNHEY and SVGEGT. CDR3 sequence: CASSLRDRVYEQYF. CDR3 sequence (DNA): TGTGCCAGCAGTCTCCGGGACAGGGTCTACGAGCAGTACTTC.

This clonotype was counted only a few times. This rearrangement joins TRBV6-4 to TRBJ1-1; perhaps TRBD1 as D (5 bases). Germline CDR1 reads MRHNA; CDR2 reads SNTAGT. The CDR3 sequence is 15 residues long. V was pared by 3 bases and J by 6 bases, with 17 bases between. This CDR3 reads CASSETPEGSSEAFF. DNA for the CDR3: TGTGCCAGCAGTGAGACTCCAGAGGGGAGCTCTGAAGCTTTCTTT.

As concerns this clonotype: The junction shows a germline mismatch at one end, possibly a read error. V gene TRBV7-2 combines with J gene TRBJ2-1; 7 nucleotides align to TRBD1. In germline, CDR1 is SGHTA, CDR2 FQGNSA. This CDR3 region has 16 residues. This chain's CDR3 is CASGLASGTVSNEQFF. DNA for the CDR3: TGTGCCAGCGGCTTAGCGTCCGGGACAGTCTCCAATGAGCAGTTCTTC.

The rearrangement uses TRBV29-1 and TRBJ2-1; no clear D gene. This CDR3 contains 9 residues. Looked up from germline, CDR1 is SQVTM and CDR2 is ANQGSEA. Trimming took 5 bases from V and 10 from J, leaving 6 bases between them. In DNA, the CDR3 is TGCAGCGTTACAGACGAGCAGTTCTTC. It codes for CSVTDEQFF.

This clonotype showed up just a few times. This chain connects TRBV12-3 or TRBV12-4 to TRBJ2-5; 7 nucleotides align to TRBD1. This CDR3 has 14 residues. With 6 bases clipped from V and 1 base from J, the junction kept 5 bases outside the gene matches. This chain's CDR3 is CASSRGQLQETQYF. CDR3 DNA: TGTGCCAGCAGCCGGGGACAGCTCCAAGAGACCCAGTACTTC.

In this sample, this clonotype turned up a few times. The CDR3 sequence: CASRGLFADTQYF. The CDR3 nucleotides are TGTGCCAGCAGGGGATTGTTCGCAGATACGCAGTATTTT. The gene calls are TRBV28 and TRBJ2-3; the D is unclear. Trimming pared 6 bases from V and 4 bases from J, leaving 11 bases between. The CDR3 is 13 residues long. The germline CDR1 and CDR2 sequences are MDHEN and SYDVKM.

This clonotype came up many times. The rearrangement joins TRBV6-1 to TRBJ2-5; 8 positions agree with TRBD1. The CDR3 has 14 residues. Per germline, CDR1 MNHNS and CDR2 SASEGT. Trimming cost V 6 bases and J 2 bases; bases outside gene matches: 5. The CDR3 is CASSPRTGQETQYF. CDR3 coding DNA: TGTGCCAGCAGCCCGAGGACAGGGCAAGAGACCCAGTACTTC.

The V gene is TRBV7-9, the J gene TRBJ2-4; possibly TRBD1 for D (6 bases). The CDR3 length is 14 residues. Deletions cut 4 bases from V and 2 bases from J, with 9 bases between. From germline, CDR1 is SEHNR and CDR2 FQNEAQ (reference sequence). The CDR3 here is CASSSGVPKNIQYF. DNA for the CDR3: TGTGCCAGCAGCTCAGGGGTACCCAAAAACATTCAGTACTTC.

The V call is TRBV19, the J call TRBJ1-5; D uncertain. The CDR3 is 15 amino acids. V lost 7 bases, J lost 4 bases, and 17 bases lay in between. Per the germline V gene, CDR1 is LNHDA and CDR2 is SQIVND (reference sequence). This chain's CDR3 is CASKSDPAGNQPQHF. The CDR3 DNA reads TGTGCCAGTAAGTCCGATCCCGCGGGGAATCAGCCCCAGCATTTT.

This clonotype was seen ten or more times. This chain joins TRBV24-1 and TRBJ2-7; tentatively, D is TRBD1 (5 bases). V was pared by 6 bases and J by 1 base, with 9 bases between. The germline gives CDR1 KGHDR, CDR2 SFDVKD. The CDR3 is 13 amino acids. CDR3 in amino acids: CATSRGNSYEQYF. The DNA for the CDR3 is TGTGCCACCAGTAGGGGAAATTCCTACGAGCAGTACTTC.

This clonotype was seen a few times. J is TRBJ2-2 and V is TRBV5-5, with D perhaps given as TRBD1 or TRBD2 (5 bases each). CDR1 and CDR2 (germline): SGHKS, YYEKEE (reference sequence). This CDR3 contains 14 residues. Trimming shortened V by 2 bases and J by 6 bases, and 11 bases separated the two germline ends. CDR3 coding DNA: TGTGCCAGCAGCTTAGAGGGGTGGTCCGGGGAGCTGTTTTTT. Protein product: CASSLEGWSGELFF.

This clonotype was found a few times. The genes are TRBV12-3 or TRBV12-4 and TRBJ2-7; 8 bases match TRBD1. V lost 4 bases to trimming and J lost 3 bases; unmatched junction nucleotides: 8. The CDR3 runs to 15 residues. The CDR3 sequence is CASSSWTGKGYEQYF. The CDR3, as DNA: TGTGCCAGCAGTTCTTGGACAGGGAAGGGCTACGAGCAGTACTTC.